The text below deals with one TCR beta chain. Method: immunoSEQ multiplex PCR; TCRdb's copy keeps in-frame clones and lacks some. The sample lists around 140,000 clones, about 89% occurring once. This record belongs to a study of T cell responses to AZD1222 COVID-19 vaccine. Sequences were derived from peripheral blood, sampled on day 0 of AZD1222 vaccination. This clonotype was sampled from an adult in good health.

This CDR3 is CASSLVGDTQYF. CDR3 coding DNA: TGTGCCAGCAGCTTGGTGGGGGATACGCAGTATTTT. The V and J genes are TRBV5-6 and TRBJ2-3; D ambiguous. The CDR3 is 12 amino acids. The germline V gene has CDR1 SGHDT and CDR2 YYEEEE. Trimming removed 0 bases at V and 6 bases at J, with 5 bases between. Full variable domain (rest looked up from reference TRBV5-6 and TRBJ2-3): DAGVTQSPTHLIKTRGQQVTLRCSPKSGHDTVSWYQQALGQGPQFIFQYYEEEERQRGNFPDRFSGHQFPNYSSELNVNALLLGDSALYLCASSLVGDTQYFGPGTRLTVL.